This TCR beta chain was sequenced during a study of cytomegalovirus exposure and HLA in healthy donors. In the study overall: Earlier, some 180 million T cells were analyzed, and 117 million unique TCR beta sequences were found among them.

General study results and limits: Sequencing likely caused a cluster of highly shared sequence variants.

On this clone itself: Its target is unknown.

PCR employed 60 Vbeta and 13 Jbeta primers. Method: immunoSEQ multiplex PCR; TCRdb's copy keeps in-frame clones and lacks some. Counted here are roughly 160,000 clones, over 80% occurring once; the ten biggest clones make up approximately 1.2%. Germline CDR1 and CDR2: MNHEY and SVGAGI. V lost 2 bases to trimming and J lost 9 bases, with 8 bases between them. The CDR3 is 12 residues long. The chain links TRBV6-5 to TRBJ2-1; D perhaps matches TRBD1 (5 bases). This clonotype originated in a boy younger than 10 in good health and CMV-seronegative. Sequenced: PBMCs. CDR3 DNA sequence: TGTGCCAGCAGTTACAGGGGCGGTGAGCAGTTCTTC. Protein product: CASSYRGGEQFF.